This paragraph reports one T cell receptor beta chain. Its antigen is not identified. These data belong to a study of long-term antiretroviral therapy in people with HIV. Study-level results: Collection of the blood took place between the mid-2000s and the late 2010s. The ART regimens in use then may have been less effective than current ones. Controls showed broader CDR3 length ranges than did the HIV repertoires.

At least two post-ART and at least one pre-ART PBMC sample were available for each donor. This was the immunoSEQ v3.0 assay at survey level. Sequencing was performed with immunoSEQ multiplex PCR; in TCRdb, only in-frame clones are kept and a portion is missing. Of 35,000 to 55,000 clones detected, about 95% appear once; the ten largest clones hold 2.7%. V shed 8 bases and J shed 2 bases, with 10 bases lying between them. This CDR3 region has 12 residues. CDR1 and CDR2 (germline): LNHDA, SQIVND (reference sequence). The chain has TRBV19 and TRBJ2-7; no clear D. This TCR was sampled from a woman aged 45-65 years with HIV. The source material was unsorted PBMCs, sampled 3.7 years after starting antiretroviral therapy. Written as DNA, the CDR3 is TGTGCCAGTTCGTCTGGGGCCTACGAGCAGTACTTC. It is translated as CASSSGAYEQYF.